This entry features one T cell receptor (beta chain) sequence. Data came from immunoSEQ multiplex PCR; TCRdb stores just in-frame clones and leaves some out. Among roughly 60,000 clones listed, 80% to 90% were seen once. This sample is part of a study of OX40 agonist ivuxolimab in advanced cancers. Background on the study: Ivuxolimab, which patients received intravenously every 2 weeks, was dosed at 0.01 to 10 mg/kg. Those enrolled were less than 85% male, with a mean age of around 57 years and ages from roughly 20 to 85.

The CDR3 sequence is 14 residues long. Trimming shortened V by 3 bases and J by 8 bases, and 13 bases separated the two germline ends. CDR1 and CDR2 from the germline V gene are SGHAT and FQNNGV. The clonotype comes from an adult with an advanced solid tumor such as melanoma, head and neck, liver or kidney cancer. This sample comprised CD4+ or CD8+ T cells sorted from blood, obtained in a trial of the OX40 agonist ivuxolimab. V is TRBV11-2 and J is TRBJ1-4; tentative D call: TRBD1 (5 bases). The CDR3: CASSFGGNGEKLFF. Here the CDR3 DNA reads TGTGCCAGCAGCTTTGGGGGAAATGGAGAAAAACTGTTTTTT.